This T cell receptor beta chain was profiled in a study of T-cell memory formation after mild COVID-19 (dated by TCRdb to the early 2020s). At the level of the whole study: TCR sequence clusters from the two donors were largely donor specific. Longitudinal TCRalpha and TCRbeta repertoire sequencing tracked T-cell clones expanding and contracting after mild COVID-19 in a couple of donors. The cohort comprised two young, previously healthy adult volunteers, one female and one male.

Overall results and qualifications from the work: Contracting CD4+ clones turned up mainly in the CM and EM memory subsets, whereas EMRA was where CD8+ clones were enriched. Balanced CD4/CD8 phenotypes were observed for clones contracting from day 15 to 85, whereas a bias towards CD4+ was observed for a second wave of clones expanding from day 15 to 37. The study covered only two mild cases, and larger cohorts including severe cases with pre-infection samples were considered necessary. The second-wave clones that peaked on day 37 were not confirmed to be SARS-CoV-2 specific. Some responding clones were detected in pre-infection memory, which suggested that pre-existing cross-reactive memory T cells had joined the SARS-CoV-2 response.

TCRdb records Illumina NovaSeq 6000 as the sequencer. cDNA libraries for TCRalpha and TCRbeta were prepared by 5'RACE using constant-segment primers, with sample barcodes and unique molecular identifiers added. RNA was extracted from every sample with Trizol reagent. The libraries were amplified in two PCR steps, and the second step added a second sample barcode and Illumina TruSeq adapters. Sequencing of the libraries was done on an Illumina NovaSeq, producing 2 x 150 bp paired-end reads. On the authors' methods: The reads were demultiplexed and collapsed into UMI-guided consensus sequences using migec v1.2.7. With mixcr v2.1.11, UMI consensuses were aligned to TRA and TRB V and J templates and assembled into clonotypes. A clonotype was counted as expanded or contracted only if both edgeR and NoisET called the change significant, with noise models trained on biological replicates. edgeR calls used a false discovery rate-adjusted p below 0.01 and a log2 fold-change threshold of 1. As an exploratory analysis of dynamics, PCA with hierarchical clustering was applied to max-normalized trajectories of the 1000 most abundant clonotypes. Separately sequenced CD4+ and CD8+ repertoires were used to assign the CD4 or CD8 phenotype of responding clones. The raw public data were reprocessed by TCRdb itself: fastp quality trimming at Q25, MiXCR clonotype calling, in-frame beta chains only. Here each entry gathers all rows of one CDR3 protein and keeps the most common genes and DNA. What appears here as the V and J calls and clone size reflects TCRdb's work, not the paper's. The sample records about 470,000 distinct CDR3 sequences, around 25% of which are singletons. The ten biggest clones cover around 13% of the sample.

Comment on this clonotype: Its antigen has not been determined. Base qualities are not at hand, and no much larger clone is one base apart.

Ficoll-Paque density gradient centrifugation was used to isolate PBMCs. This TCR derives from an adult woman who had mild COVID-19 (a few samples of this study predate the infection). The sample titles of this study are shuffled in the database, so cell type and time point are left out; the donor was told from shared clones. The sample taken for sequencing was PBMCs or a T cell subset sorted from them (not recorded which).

In nucleotide form, the sequence is TGTGCCAGCAGCCCCAATGTCGGGACCGGGGAGCTGTTTTTT. Its translation is CASSPNVGTGELFF. The rearrangement joined TRBV9 to TRBJ2-2, with the D segment identity uncertain. CDR1 and CDR2, per the germline V gene, are SGDLS and YYNGEE. Trimming at the junction amounts to 4 bases on V and 5 bases on J, and the germline ends lie 12 bases apart. The CDR3 holds 14 amino acids from the cysteine to the phenylalanine. Here the CDR3 DNA is all that survives: 42 bases in frame from base 1.